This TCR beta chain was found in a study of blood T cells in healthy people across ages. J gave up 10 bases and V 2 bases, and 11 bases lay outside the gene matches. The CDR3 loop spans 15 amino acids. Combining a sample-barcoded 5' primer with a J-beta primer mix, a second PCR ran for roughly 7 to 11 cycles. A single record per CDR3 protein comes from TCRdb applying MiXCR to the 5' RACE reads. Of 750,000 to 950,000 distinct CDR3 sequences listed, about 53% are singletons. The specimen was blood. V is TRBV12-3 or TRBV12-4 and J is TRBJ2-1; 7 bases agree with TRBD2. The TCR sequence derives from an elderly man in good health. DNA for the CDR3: TGTGCCAGCAGTTTACGGCGGGGGACTACAATAGAGCAGTTCTTC. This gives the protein CASSLRRGTTIEQFF.